The 23 T cell receptor beta chains below come from one sample, sequenced in a study of spatial heterogeneity in lung cancer (dated 2019 in TCRdb). Broad study findings and their caveats: The number of expanded intratumoral alpha and beta TCRs correlated with the tumor nonsynonymous mutation count.

For these receptors, no antigen is known. Libraries were made using 5' RACE. For sequencing, a NextSeq 500 was employed. TCRdb reran the public reads through fastp at Q25 and MiXCR, keeping productive beta chains. Rows merge per CDR3 protein into single entries with the most common DNA and genes. The sample yields about 5,600 distinct CDR3 sequences; 8.4% were counted once. In total, the top ten clones hold around 32% of the sample. In the paper's terms, the time point label means: sample taken at primary tumor resection. The specimen comprised lung tumor tissue, sampled at surgery. These receptor sequences come from a female donor with early-stage non-small cell lung cancer.

This clonotype was recorded many times. V gene TRBV6-1 combines with J gene TRBJ2-4; TRBD1 is a possible D gene (8 bases). The CDR3 runs to 16 residues. V lost 4 bases and J lost 8, with 21 bases in between. CDR1 MNHNS and CDR2 SASEGT come from the germline V gene. The CDR3 reads CASSGVDRGGGDIQYF. CDR3 coding DNA: TGTGCCAGCAGTGGAGTAGACAGGGGAGGGGGGGACATTCAGTACTTC.

This clonotype was found many times. The chain is built from TRBV12-3 or TRBV12-4 and TRBJ2-7; either TRBD1 or TRBD2 may supply D (5 bases each). The CDR3 has 15 amino acids. Trimming shortened V by 1 base and J by 4 bases, and 14 bases separated the two germline ends. The CDR3 reads CASSLVGTSTYEQYF. CDR3 bases: TGTGCCAGCAGTTTAGTCGGGACGAGCACATACGAGCAGTACTTC.

By sample fraction, this clonotype is medium-sized (0.01 to 0.1%). A read error may account for a junction end that differs from germline. The chain has TRBV7-7 and TRBJ2-2; TRBD1 matches 9 bases. The CDR3 spans 15 residues. Germline lookup yields CDR1 SSHAT and CDR2 FNYEAQ (reference sequence). CDR3 sequence reads: CASSPGTGWAGELFF. The CDR3 DNA reads as TGTGCTAGCAGCCCCGGGACAGGGTGGGCCGGGGAGCTGTTTTTT.

In this sample, this clonotype is medium-sized (0.01 to 0.1%). The gene calls are TRBV7-2 and TRBJ2-5, with 7 bases lining up with TRBD1. Per germline, CDR1 SGHTA and CDR2 FQGNSA. This CDR3 region has 15 residues. V dropped 3 bases and J dropped 4; count of bases not matched to a gene: 8. For the CDR3, the DNA is TGTGCCAGCAGCTTTTCCGGGACAGTCCTAGAGACCCAGTACTTC. This codes for CASSFSGTVLETQYF.

The table lists this clonotype with a count of one. The rearrangement links TRBV27 to TRBJ1-4; D call uncertain. Trimming removed 3 bases at V and 6 bases at J, with 8 bases between. CDR1 is MNHEY and CDR2 is SMNVEV in the germline V gene (reference sequence). The CDR3 is 13 amino acids. The CDR3 DNA sequence: TGTGCCAGCAGTTTGTCCGGAGATGAAAAACTGTTTTTT. Its translation is CASSLSGDEKLFF.

This clonotype was detected many times. The chain employs TRBV2 and TRBJ1-1, with unresolved D. Trimming removed 3 bases from V and 0 bases from J, with 11 bases in between. The germline CDR1 and CDR2 sequences are SNHLY and FYNNEI. The CDR3 length is 15 residues. The CDR3 DNA sequence: TGTGCCAGCAGTGACCGAGGCTACTTGAACACTGAAGCTTTCTTT. It encodes CASSDRGYLNTEAFF.

In this sample, this clonotype is medium-sized. CDR3 sequence (DNA): TGTGCCAGCGGACTTGACAGGGGAGACTATGGCTACACCTTC. Translation gives CASGLDRGDYGYTF. This rearrangement joins TRBV3-1 to TRBJ1-2, with 8 bases lining up with TRBD1. The CDR3 is 14 amino acids. From germline, CDR1 is LGHDT and CDR2 YNNKEL (reference sequence). V was clipped by 8 bases and J by 3 bases; unmatched bases: 8.

By its share, this clonotype is medium-sized. The chain couples TRBV7-9 to TRBJ2-2; the D is unclear. The CDR3 length is 13 residues. Germline V gene sequence: CDR1 SEHNR, CDR2 FQNEAQ (reference sequence). With 6 bases removed from V and 6 bases from J, the gap between germline ends came to 11 bases. CDR3 sequence (DNA): TGTGCCAGCAGGGTCGCTCCGGCCGGGGAGCTGTTTTTT. Translation: CASRVAPAGELFF.

This clonotype has more than one count but fewer than ten. The chain couples TRBV20-1 to TRBJ2-7; TRBD2 is a possible D gene (5 bases). Germline V gives CDR1 DFQATT, CDR2 SNEGSKA (reference sequence). This CDR3 has 12 amino acids. The germline V and J ends were trimmed by 3 bases and 6 bases, with 12 bases remaining between them. The CDR3 reads CSASMASPEQYF. CDR3 nucleotides: TGCAGTGCTAGTATGGCTAGCCCCGAGCAGTACTTC.

This clonotype was found many times. The rearrangement joins TRBV7-8 to TRBJ1-3, with 12 bases matching TRBD1. The CDR3 contains 19 residues. The germline CDR1 and CDR2 sequences are SGHVS and FQNEAQ. V trimming: 2 bases; J trimming: 1 base; junction bases outside the gene matches: 9. CDR3 sequence (DNA): TGTGCCAGCAGCTTACCCACGGGGACAGGGGGCTATTCTGGAAACACCATATATTTT. Translated, it gives CASSLPTGTGGYSGNTIYF.

This clonotype was found many times. This sequence joins TRBV27 and TRBJ1-1, with a possible D match to TRBD1 (5 bases). The germline gives CDR1 MNHEY, CDR2 SMNVEV (reference sequence). The CDR3 covers 14 residues. Deletions cut 4 bases from V and 2 bases from J, with 11 bases between. The CDR3 sequence is CASSWRGANTEAFF. In DNA, the CDR3 is TGTGCCAGCAGTTGGAGAGGGGCTAACACTGAAGCTTTCTTT.

In its sample, this clonotype ranks as medium-sized. The rearrangement joins TRBV6-2 or TRBV6-3 to TRBJ1-2; D is unresolved. The V gene's germline CDR1 is MNHEY and CDR2 SVGEGT. The CDR3 loop spans 13 amino acids. Trimming removed 5 bases at V and 3 bases at J, with 10 bases between. In DNA form, the CDR3 reads TGTGCCAGCAGTCCCGGCAGATACTATGGCTACACCTTC. It encodes CASSPGRYYGYTF.

Within the sample, this clonotype is medium-sized. The rearrangement uses TRBV11-2 and TRBJ2-7, with 13 bases fitting TRBD2. This CDR3 has 15 residues. Germline CDR1 is SGHAT and CDR2 is FQNNGV. The V gene end was trimmed by 3 bases and the J gene end by 5 bases; junction bases not matched to a gene: 4. CDR3 residues: CASSFSGTSGDEQYF. CDR3 in DNA: TGTGCCAGCAGCTTCTCCGGGACTAGCGGGGACGAGCAGTACTTC.

This clonotype appeared many times. The rearrangement links TRBV5-4 to TRBJ2-5; the D gene is possibly TRBD1 (5 bases). Germline CDR1 is SGHNT and CDR2 is YYREEE (reference sequence). V lost 1 base to trimming and J lost 5 bases, with 12 bases between them. The CDR3 runs 14 residues. CDR3 residues: CASSLWAGMETQYF. CDR3 nucleotide sequence: TGTGCCAGCAGCTTGTGGGCAGGGATGGAGACCCAGTACTTC.

This chain joins TRBV9 and TRBJ2-7, with D perhaps matching TRBD1 (5 bases). Per germline, CDR1 SGDLS and CDR2 YYNGEE. The CDR3 covers 15 residues. V lost 0 bases and J lost 6, with 16 bases in between. This chain's CDR3 is CASSVEPSQDGEQYF. The CDR3 DNA follows: TGTGCCAGCAGCGTAGAGCCCTCACAGGACGGCGAGCAGTACTTC.

This clonotype was detected ten times or more. The chain has TRBV28 and TRBJ2-1; 7 nucleotides agree with TRBD2. V was pared by 2 bases and J by 4 bases, with 8 bases of the junction left unmatched. The CDR3 runs 16 residues. Per the germline V gene, CDR1 is MDHEN and CDR2 is SYDVKM. In DNA form, the CDR3 reads TGTGCCAGCAGTTTAGTTGGCGGGGAGGGGTACAATGAGCAGTTCTTC. Its translation is CASSLVGGEGYNEQFF.

This clonotype came up many times. The chain employs TRBV9 and TRBJ2-1; TRBD2 agrees at 8 bases. There are 12 residues in the CDR3. The V and J ends lost 9 bases and 8 bases, in that order; junction bases with no gene match: 7. Germline loops: CDR1 SGDLS, CDR2 YYNGEE. The CDR3 DNA is TGTGCCATCCTCGCCGGGAGGGATGAGCAGTTCTTC. Encoded protein: CAILAGRDEQFF. The variable domain in full, with the rest retrieved from reference TRBV9 and TRBJ2-1, is DSGVTQTPKHLITATGQRVTLRCSPRSGDLSVYWYQQSLDQGLQFLIQYYNGEERAKGNILERFSAQQFPDLHSELNLSSLELGDSALYFCAILAGRDEQFFGPGTRLTVL.

By share, this clonotype ranks as medium-sized (0.01 to 0.1%). The gene calls are TRBV28 and TRBJ1-4; D is unresolved. Germline V CDR1 and CDR2: MDHEN, SYDVKM. This CDR3 has 13 residues. V was cut by 3 bases and J by 8 bases, with 10 bases left in between. The DNA of the CDR3 is TGTGCCAGCAGTTTCTCGGGGAACGAAAAACTGTTTTTT. Amino acids: CASSFSGNEKLFF.

This clonotype was counted a few times. This chain links TRBV28 with TRBJ1-2, with 12 positions matching TRBD1. CDR1 and CDR2 from the germline V gene are MDHEN and SYDVKM. Trimming removed 5 bases from V and 6 bases from J; junction bases left unmatched: 10. CDR3 length equals 16 residues. The CDR3 DNA follows: TGTGCCAGCAGTCGAACCGGGACAGGGGGCTGGGATGGCTACACCTTC. This gives the protein CASSRTGTGGWDGYTF.

This clonotype was recorded many times. The chain carries TRBV28 and TRBJ1-4; 9 bases match TRBD1. V lost 5 bases and J lost 7; bases outside the gene matches: 8. The CDR3 is 15 residues long. Germline CDR1 MDHEN, CDR2 SYDVKM. The chain's CDR3 is CASSRPGQGREKLFF. DNA of the CDR3: TGTGCCAGCAGTCGCCCGGGACAGGGACGTGAAAAACTGTTTTTT.

This clonotype was seen repeatedly, ten times or more. The chain couples TRBV3-1 to TRBJ1-1; D uncertain. Germline lookup yields CDR1 LGHDT and CDR2 YNNKEL (reference sequence). The CDR3 loop spans 13 amino acids. Trimming took off 5 bases at V and 6 bases at J, with 13 bases between the two ends. The CDR3 DNA reads TGTGCCAGCAGCTACCAGAGGAGGGCTGAAGCTTTCTTT. Residues: CASSYQRRAEAFF.

This clonotype is medium-sized by share. The genes are TRBV28 and TRBJ2-7; D is possibly TRBD1 (6 bases). The V end lost 2 bases, the J end lost 4 bases, and 9 bases lay between the germline ends. This CDR3 is 13 amino acids long. Germline CDR1 is MDHEN and CDR2 is SYDVKM. This chain's CDR3 is CASSLRGLYEQYF. The CDR3, as DNA: TGTGCCAGCAGTTTAAGGGGGTTGTACGAGCAGTACTTC.

At least ten counts were recorded for this clonotype. The gene calls are TRBV7-9 and TRBJ2-3; D gene uncertain. CDR3 length: 15 residues. V shed 3 bases and J shed 0 bases, with 10 bases lying between them. CDR1 and CDR2 from the germline V gene are SEHNR and FQNEAQ (reference sequence). This CDR3 is CASSFKGRSTDTQYF. The CDR3 bases are TGTGCCAGCAGCTTCAAGGGCCGGAGCACAGATACGCAGTATTTT.